This T cell receptor beta chain was captured by sequencing in a study of blood T cells in healthy people across ages. Whole-study context: Every two T cells gave about one barcoded beta molecule via template switching.

For the second PCR, which ran for roughly 6 to 11 cycles, a sample-barcoded 5' primer and a J-beta primer mix were used. A single record per CDR3 protein comes from TCRdb applying MiXCR to the 5' RACE reads. Of fewer than 750,000 distinct CDR3 sequences in the sample, under 65% were seen once. This CDR3 is built from 15 residues. In germline, CDR1 is DFQATT, CDR2 SNEGSKA (reference sequence). V was clipped by 6 bases and J by 2 bases, with 19 bases between them. This receptor was obtained from a woman older than 75 in good health. The genes are TRBV20-1 and TRBJ1-2, with D perhaps matching TRBD1 (6 bases). Sample: blood. The CDR3 loop reads CSAPLGGGKNYGYTF. Here the CDR3 DNA reads TGCAGTGCCCCATTGGGGGGGGGCAAGAACTATGGCTACACCTTC.